This entry is about one T cell receptor beta chain. Measured with immunoSEQ multiplex PCR; TCRdb has only the in-frame clones, and not every one. The sample carries some 320,000 clones, around 85% recorded once. Germline CDR1 is SNHLY and CDR2 is FYNNEI. This CDR3 has 13 amino acids. The ends lost 6 bases at V and 9 bases at J; junction bases unmatched: 8. These data originate in a study of blood T cell repertoires in COVID-19. The receptor's source is a young woman who had been exposed to COVID-19. The sample comprised PBMCs or T cells enriched from blood (not recorded which). V is TRBV2 and J is TRBJ2-1; 7 bases are a match to TRBD1. CDR3 sequence: CASRPTQGSEQFF. In DNA, the CDR3 is TGTGCCAGCAGACCGACACAGGGGAGTGAGCAGTTCTTC.